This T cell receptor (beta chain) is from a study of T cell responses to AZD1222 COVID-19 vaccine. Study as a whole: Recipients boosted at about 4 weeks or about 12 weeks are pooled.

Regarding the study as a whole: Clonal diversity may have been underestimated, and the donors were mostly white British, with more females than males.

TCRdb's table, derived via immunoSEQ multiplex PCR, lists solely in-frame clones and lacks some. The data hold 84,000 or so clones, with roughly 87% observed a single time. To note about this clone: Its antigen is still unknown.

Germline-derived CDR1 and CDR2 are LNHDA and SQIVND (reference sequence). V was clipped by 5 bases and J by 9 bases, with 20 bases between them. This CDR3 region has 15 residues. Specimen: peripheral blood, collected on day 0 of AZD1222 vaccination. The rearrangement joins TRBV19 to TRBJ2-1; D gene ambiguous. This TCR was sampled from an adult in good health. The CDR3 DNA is TGTGCCAGTAGTGAGCTAAGGACGGTGAAGGGTGAGCAGTTCTTC. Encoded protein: CASSELRTVKGEQFF.